The 23 T cell receptor beta chains below come from one sample, sequenced in a study of blood T cells in healthy people across ages. Alongside a J-beta primer mix, a sample-barcoded 5' primer served in a second PCR lasting about 7 to 11 cycles. TCRdb re-called the 5' RACE reads through MiXCR, storing one row per CDR3 protein. Of roughly 680,000 distinct CDR3 sequences listed, roughly half were seen once; the top ten hold roughly 13%. Sequenced: blood. These receptors all stem from a woman older than 75 in good health.

This clonotype was recorded a few times. The chain joins TRBV6-2 or TRBV6-3 to TRBJ2-1, with 11 nucleotides matching TRBD2. Germline V gives CDR1 MNHEY, CDR2 SVGEGT. The CDR3 has 15 residues. J was trimmed by 4 bases and V by 6 bases; bases with no gene match: 5. CDR3 loop: CASSEGTSGYNEQFF. As DNA, the CDR3 is TGTGCCAGCAGCGAGGGGACTAGCGGATACAATGAGCAGTTCTTC.

J is TRBJ2-3 and V is TRBV12-3 or TRBV12-4, with 12 positions matching TRBD2. This CDR3 comprises 16 residues. Trimming took 8 bases from V and 5 from J; bases not matched to a gene: 11. CDR3 protein: CASGDWGTSGLDTQYF. The CDR3 nucleotides are TGTGCCAGCGGGGATTGGGGGACTAGCGGGTTAGATACGCAGTATTTT.

This clonotype was picked up many times. The gene calls are TRBV29-1 and TRBJ2-1, with 8 bases that match TRBD1. The CDR3 loop spans 15 amino acids. V lost 3 bases to trimming and J lost 4 bases; unmatched junction nucleotides: 8. Germline V lookup: CDR1 SQVTM, CDR2 ANQGSEA. The CDR3 DNA is TGCAGCGTTGAGGAACGACAGGGGATGTACAATGAGCAGTTCTTC. It translates to CSVEERQGMYNEQFF.

A few counts support this clonotype. The chain links TRBV4-2 to TRBJ2-6; D ambiguous. V was pared by 0 bases and J by 0 bases, with 6 bases between. Germline values: CDR1 LGHNA, CDR2 YNFKEQ. This CDR3 comprises 16 residues. CDR3 region: CASSQEVRSGANVLTF. CDR3 in DNA: TGTGCCAGCAGCCAAGAAGTACGCTCTGGGGCCAACGTCCTGACTTTC.

On this clonotype: Germline and junction disagree at one end, which may indicate a read error. The chain joins TRBV20-1 to TRBJ2-7; no definite D call. The germline CDR1 and CDR2 sequences are DFQATT and SNEGSKA (reference sequence). The CDR3 spans 16 residues. Here the CDR3 reads CSAGDPQRKSSYEQYF. CDR3 nucleotides: TGCAGTGCTGGAGATCCCCAGAGAAAAAGCTCCTACGAGCAGTACTTC.

V is TRBV7-3 and J is TRBJ1-2; TRBD1 aligns across 7 bases. CDR1 is SGHTA, CDR2 FQGTGA, per germline. With V trimmed by 4 bases and J by 8 bases, 13 bases remained unmatched. The CDR3 spans 15 residues. The CDR3 DNA reads as TGTGCCAGCAGCTCCGGCCGACAGGGAGGCTCCGGCTACACCTTC. Translated: CASSSGRQGGSGYTF.

A note on this clonotype: This could be a read error, since a much larger clone is one nucleotide away. This chain joins TRBV20-1 and TRBJ2-1; D perhaps matches TRBD2 (5 bases). CDR1 is DFQATT, CDR2 SNEGSKA, per germline (reference sequence). CDR3 length: 12 amino acids. The CDR3 coding sequence is TGCAGGGTTGGAGGCTCCGGGAATGAGCAGTTCTTC. It encodes CRVGGSGNEQFF.

The chain has TRBV20-1 and TRBJ2-1; D not resolved. The germline V gene encodes CDR1 DFQATT and CDR2 SNEGSKA (reference sequence). Trimming removed 2 bases from V and 0 bases from J, with 8 bases in between. CDR3 size: 14 residues. Here the CDR3 DNA reads TGCAGTGCTAGACCGCTATCCTCCTACAATGAGCAGTTCTTC. It codes for CSARPLSSYNEQFF.

This clonotype was counted at least ten times. The CDR3 nucleotides are TGCAGTGCTAGAGATCGGGGACGTAATGAGCAGTTCTTC. Translated: CSARDRGRNEQFF. V and J are TRBV20-1 and TRBJ2-1; D is perhaps TRBD1 or TRBD2 (5 bases each). The ends were cut back, 0 bases at V and 7 bases at J, with 10 bases in the middle. The CDR3 spans 13 residues. CDR1 is DFQATT, CDR2 SNEGSKA, per germline (reference sequence).

V is TRBV20-1 and J is TRBJ1-3, with D perhaps matching TRBD1 (5 bases). This CDR3 contains 13 residues. The V end was cut by 5 bases, the J end by 2 bases, with 10 bases between. Per the germline V gene, CDR1 is DFQATT and CDR2 is SNEGSKA (reference sequence). Here the CDR3 DNA reads TGCAGTGCTGGGGCGGACACTGGAAACACCATATATTTT. This encodes CSAGADTGNTIYF.

This clonotype was seen at least ten times. The chain uses TRBV2 and TRBJ2-2; D gene unclear. This CDR3 comprises 12 residues. Germline V lookup: CDR1 SNHLY, CDR2 FYNNEI. Trimming took 7 bases from V and 6 from J, leaving 9 bases between them. The DNA for the CDR3 is TGTGCCAGCACTAGACCCCCCGGGGAGCTGTTTTTT. This gives the protein CASTRPPGELFF. Drawing the rest from reference TRBV2 and TRBJ2-2, the complete variable domain is EPEVTQTPSHQVTQMGQEVILRCVPISNHLYFYWYRQILGQKVEFLVSFYNNEISEKSEIFDDQFSVERPDGSNFTLKIRSTKLEDSAMYFCASTRPPGELFFGEGSRLTVL.

This clonotype showed up just a few times. The chain combines TRBV5-1 with TRBJ2-7; the match to TRBD1 covers 9 bases. The CDR3 totals 14 residues. J lost 3 bases, V lost 4 bases, and 5 bases had no gene match. Germline V gene sequence: CDR1 SGHRS, CDR2 YFSETQ. CDR3 in DNA: TGCGCCAGCAGCGGGGCGGGACAGGGCTACGAGCAGTACTTC. Protein product: CASSGAGQGYEQYF.

This clonotype occurred many times. V and J are TRBV5-1 and TRBJ2-2; perhaps TRBD2 as D (6 bases). Germline loops: CDR1 SGHRS, CDR2 YFSETQ. Trimming stripped 0 bases from V and 4 bases from J, with 10 bases between. The CDR3 is 15 residues long. The CDR3 spells CASSLGSSATGELFF. The CDR3 region has the DNA TGCGCCAGCAGCTTGGGCTCTAGCGCCACCGGGGAGCTGTTTTTT.

The chain couples TRBV10-3 to TRBJ2-1; D is possibly TRBD1 (6 bases). V gave up 4 bases and J gave up 6 bases, with 25 bases separating them. Germline V gene sequence: CDR1 ENHRY, CDR2 SYGVKD. The CDR3 totals 18 residues. The CDR3 DNA is TGTGCCATCAGTGCCGAACAGGGTCGGGGCCTTCGTATCAATGAGCAGTTCTTC. Translation gives CAISAEQGRGLRINEQFF.

V usage is TRBV28 and J usage is TRBJ2-1; the D call may be TRBD1 or TRBD2 (8 bases each). CDR3 length: 17 residues. From germline, CDR1 is MDHEN and CDR2 SYDVKM. The V end was cut by 4 bases, the J end by 8 bases, with 24 bases between. CDR3 region: CASSSLPRGRGADEQFF. CDR3 DNA: TGTGCCAGCAGTTCTCTTCCCAGGGGGCGGGGGGCCGATGAGCAGTTCTTC. The full variable domain, rest sourced from reference TRBV28 and TRBJ2-1, is DVKVTQSSRYLVKRTGEKVFLECVQDMDHENMFWYRQDPGLGLRLIYFSYDVKMKEKGDIPEGYSVSREKKERFSLILESASTNQTSMYLCASSSLPRGRGADEQFFGPGTRLTVL.

The chain uses TRBV6-5 and TRBJ1-2; possibly TRBD1 for D (6 bases). V lost 0 bases, J lost 5 bases, and 7 bases lay in between. Germline V lookup: CDR1 MNHEY, CDR2 SVGAGI. The CDR3 runs to 13 residues. CDR3 region: CASSYSTGYGYTF. The CDR3 DNA reads as TGTGCCAGCAGTTACTCGACAGGTTATGGCTACACCTTC.

The chain carries TRBV20-1 and TRBJ1-2; D possibly corresponds to TRBD1 (6 bases). CDR1 is DFQATT and CDR2 is SNEGSKA in the germline V gene (reference sequence). The V gene lost 6 bases and the J gene lost 4 bases, with 18 bases spanning the gap. This CDR3 comprises 14 residues. CDR3 sequence: CSAWDNRETYGYTF. CDR3 coding DNA: TGCAGTGCCTGGGACAACAGGGAGACCTATGGCTACACCTTC.

Ten or more counts support this clonotype. The V gene is TRBV20-1, the J gene TRBJ2-3; tentatively, D is TRBD2 (6 bases). Trimming cost V 5 bases and J 5 bases, with 20 bases left between them. Germline CDR1 is DFQATT and CDR2 is SNEGSKA (reference sequence). This CDR3 has 15 amino acids. For the CDR3, the DNA is TGCAGTGCTTCTGATCTCCGGGAAGCGGGAGATACGCAGTATTTT. Protein product: CSASDLREAGDTQYF.

This clonotype has just a few counts. The genes are TRBV5-1 and TRBJ2-3; possibly TRBD2 for D (6 bases). The germline gives CDR1 SGHRS, CDR2 YFSETQ. The CDR3 loop spans 14 amino acids. V was shortened by 4 bases and J by 0 bases, with 9 bases between the two germline ends. The CDR3 loop is CASSAGPSTDTQYF. CDR3 nucleotides: TGCGCCAGCAGCGCGGGGCCTAGCACAGATACGCAGTATTTT. The variable domain in full, completed from reference TRBV5-1 and TRBJ2-3, reads KAGVTQTPRYLIKTRGQQVTLSCSPISGHRSVSWYQQTPGQGLQFLFEYFSETQRNKGNFPGRFSGRQFSNSRSEMNVSTLELGDSALYLCASSAGPSTDTQYFGPGTRLTVL.

CDR3 protein: CASRRQWNQPQHF. In DNA form, the CDR3 reads TGTGCCAGCAGGAGACAATGGAATCAGCCCCAGCATTTT. This chain connects TRBV12-3 or TRBV12-4 to TRBJ1-5; no definite D call. The CDR3 has 13 residues. V gave up 6 bases and J gave up 4 bases, with 10 bases separating them.

This clonotype was counted a few times. J is TRBJ2-5 and V is TRBV28; possible D gene TRBD1, 7 bases. The CDR3 has 13 residues. V lost 8 bases and J lost 2, with 12 bases in between. Germline V CDR1 and CDR2: MDHEN, SYDVKM. The CDR3 here is CASAQGGQETQYF. CDR3 DNA sequence: TGTGCCAGCGCCCAGGGGGGACAAGAGACCCAGTACTTC.

The chain uses TRBV5-1 and TRBJ2-5; D gene unclear. The CDR3 spans 16 residues. CDR1 is SGHRS and CDR2 is YFSETQ in the germline V gene. Trimming took 0 bases from V and 7 from J, leaving 19 bases between them. CDR3 sequence (DNA): TGCGCCAGCAGCTTGGCCGACGTCCAGGCCGTAGGGACCCAGTACTTC. Translation gives CASSLADVQAVGTQYF. The variable domain in full, completed from reference TRBV5-1 and TRBJ2-5, reads KAGVTQTPRYLIKTRGQQVTLSCSPISGHRSVSWYQQTPGQGLQFLFEYFSETQRNKGNFPGRFSGRQFSNSRSEMNVSTLELGDSALYLCASSLADVQAVGTQYFGPGTRLLVL.

This clonotype was counted ten times or more. The V and J genes are TRBV9 and TRBJ1-1; D possibly corresponds to TRBD1 (5 bases). The CDR3 contains 13 residues. Germline V CDR1 and CDR2: SGDLS, YYNGEE. Trimming took 5 bases from V and 3 from J, leaving 11 bases between them. As DNA, the CDR3 is TGTGCCAGCAGGAAGTCGGGGGACACTGAAGCTTTCTTT. Amino acids: CASRKSGDTEAFF.